This passage covers 25 T cell receptor beta chains from one sample sequenced in a study of CD8+CD57+ T cells in acquired aplastic anemia. TCR beta VDJ and CDR3 profiles were obtained from a genomic DNA template. TCRdb reanalysed the reads using MiXCR and keeps one entry per CDR3 protein. The sample holds some 190,000 distinct CDR3 sequences; roughly half are singletons and the top ten take roughly 3%. Sequencing was carried out using sorted CD4+, CD8+, or CD8+CD57+ T cells (not recorded which) from PBMCs. The receptor set was obtained from a human donor in good health.

This clonotype was counted ten times or more. The chain joins TRBV5-1 to TRBJ2-5; 10 nucleotides line up with TRBD2. Trimming took 5 bases from V and 4 from J; bases not matched to a gene: 5. CDR3 length equals 14 residues. Looked up from germline, CDR1 is SGHRS and CDR2 is YFSETQ. CDR3 loop: CASSPLAGVETQYF. Here the CDR3 DNA reads TGCGCCAGCAGTCCCCTAGCGGGAGTAGAGACCCAGTACTTC.

The chain couples TRBV20-1 to TRBJ2-1, with TRBD2 matching 10 bases. The CDR3 runs to 14 residues. Germline trimming cut 5 bases from V and 5 bases from J; bases unmatched to any gene: 6. Germline CDR1 is DFQATT and CDR2 is SNEGSKA (reference sequence). The CDR3 DNA reads TGCAGTGCTTACCCGGGACTAGCGCACAATGAGCAGTTCTTC. Its protein product is CSAYPGLAHNEQFF.

This clonotype has a count of ten or more. The chain carries TRBV19 and TRBJ2-7; 8 bases are a match to TRBD2. The germline V gene has CDR1 LNHDA and CDR2 SQIVND (reference sequence). The CDR3 has 15 residues. Trimming cost V 3 bases and J 3 bases; bases outside gene matches: 7. The CDR3 spells CASSMSTSVDYEQYF. CDR3 DNA sequence: TGTGCCAGTAGTATGTCGACTAGCGTGGACTACGAGCAGTACTTC.

This chain connects TRBV12-3 or TRBV12-4 to TRBJ2-7, with D possibly matching TRBD1 (6 bases). With 7 bases removed from V and 4 bases from J, the gap between germline ends came to 14 bases. This CDR3 contains 13 residues. This CDR3 is CASIGQLTYEQYF. In DNA, the CDR3 is TGTGCCAGCATCGGACAGCTCACTTACGAGCAGTACTTC.

This clonotype was picked up many times. The chain uses TRBV28 and TRBJ2-3, with D maybe TRBD2 (5 bases). Germline V gives CDR1 MDHEN, CDR2 SYDVKM. V lost 3 bases to trimming and J lost 4 bases, with 11 bases between them. This CDR3 spans 14 amino acids. The CDR3 bases are TGTGCCAGCAGTTTCGAGGGTGGAGCAGATACGCAGTATTTT. Protein: CASSFEGGADTQYF.

The genes are TRBV19 and TRBJ1-6; D remains ambiguous. CDR3 length equals 13 residues. Germline CDR1 LNHDA, CDR2 SQIVND (reference sequence). Trimming cost V 5 bases and J 9 bases, with 11 bases left between them. The CDR3 nucleotides read TGTGCCAGTAGTGGAAGCGGGAGTTCACCCCTCCACTTT. It specifies CASSGSGSSPLHF.

The V and J genes are TRBV11-2 and TRBJ2-7; possible D gene TRBD1, 5 bases. V was cut by 4 bases and J by 0 bases, with 25 bases left in between. The CDR3 contains 19 residues. The germline CDR1 and CDR2 sequences are SGHAT and FQNNGV. The CDR3 DNA sequence: TGTGCCAGCAGCTCCCCGACTGATACGGACATGCACAGCTCCTACGAGCAGTACTTC. Protein: CASSSPTDTDMHSSYEQYF.

The chain uses TRBV20-1 and TRBJ2-2; 9 nucleotides align to TRBD1. Germline CDR1 DFQATT, CDR2 SNEGSKA (reference sequence). V lost 6 bases, J lost 4 bases, and 6 bases stayed unmatched. The CDR3 is made up of 14 amino acids. Here the CDR3 DNA reads TGCAGTGCCACCGAGACAGGGGGCACCGGGGAGCTGTTTTTT. Its translation is CSATETGGTGELFF.

This clonotype showed up just a few times. J is TRBJ2-7 and V is TRBV28; tentatively, D is TRBD1 or TRBD2 (5 bases each). The CDR3 runs to 11 residues. CDR1 MDHEN and CDR2 SYDVKM come from the germline V gene. CDR3 DNA sequence: TGTGCACTAGGGGATACCTACGAGCAGTACTTC. Its translation: CALGDTYEQYF. Filled out from reference TRBV28 and TRBJ2-7, the complete variable domain reads DVKVTQSSRYLVKRTGEKVFLECVQDMDHENMFWYRQDPGLGLRLIYFSYDVKMKEKGDIPEGYSVSREKKERFSLILESASTNQTSMYLCALGDTYEQYFGPGTRLTVT.

This clonotype was recorded many times. The V and J genes are TRBV5-5 and TRBJ2-4, with 10 positions matching TRBD1. J was trimmed by 7 bases and V by 6 bases; bases with no gene match: 10. Germline assignment: CDR1 SGHKS and CDR2 YYEKEE (reference sequence). The CDR3 has 15 residues. CDR3 bases: TGTGCCAGCATGGGAGTGGGACAGGGGATCAACATTCAGTACTTC. Translation gives CASMGVGQGINIQYF.

V usage is TRBV6-5 and J usage is TRBJ1-6; D unclear. Germline V gene data show CDR1 as MNHEY and CDR2 as SVGAGI. V shed 2 bases and J shed 5 bases, with 4 bases lying between them. The CDR3 extends over 13 amino acids. The DNA of the CDR3 is TGTGCCAGCAGTTACAGCAATAATTCACCCCTCCACTTT. The encoded protein is CASSYSNNSPLHF.

The genes are TRBV24-1 and TRBJ1-2; D is uncertain. Trimming cost V 1 base and J 5 bases, with 1 base left between them. Germline values: CDR1 KGHDR, CDR2 SFDVKD. The CDR3 extends over 11 amino acids. CDR3 coding DNA: TGTGCCACCAGTGATTTATATGGCTACACCTTC. It encodes CATSDLYGYTF.

This clonotype was counted at least ten times. V and J are TRBV5-4 and TRBJ2-7, with D perhaps matching TRBD1 or TRBD2 (5 bases each). V lost 3 bases to trimming and J lost 4 bases, with 11 bases between them. There are 13 residues in the CDR3. The V gene's germline CDR1 is SGHNT and CDR2 YYREEE (reference sequence). The CDR3 bases are TGTGCCAGCAGCTCGGGACGCGGATACGAGCAGTACTTC. This codes for CASSSGRGYEQYF.

V and J are TRBV24-1 and TRBJ2-1, with TRBD2 matching over 8 bases. Looked up from germline, CDR1 is KGHDR and CDR2 is SFDVKD. V lost 5 bases and J lost 7; bases outside the gene matches: 9. CDR3 length: 15 residues. CDR3 protein: CATSVSGGPGNEQFF. CDR3 bases: TGTGCCACCAGTGTGTCGGGAGGGCCGGGAAATGAGCAGTTCTTC.

This clonotype was recorded many times. This chain links TRBV6-1 with TRBJ1-5; D gene unclear. V gave up 5 bases and J gave up 2 bases, with 7 bases separating them. The CDR3 covers 13 residues. CDR1 and CDR2 (germline): MNHNS, SASEGT. The CDR3 nucleotides are TGTGCCAGCAGTACCGCACGCAATCAGCCCCAGCATTTT. Protein product: CASSTARNQPQHF.

To note about this clonotype: This could be a read error, since a much larger clone is one nucleotide away. The rearrangement uses TRBV12-3 or TRBV12-4 and TRBJ1-4; D is possibly TRBD1 (5 bases). CDR3 length: 13 residues. The CDR3 DNA follows: TGTGCCAGCAGTTTAATGGGAGGGGAAAATCTGTTTTTT. This gives the protein CASSLMGGENLFF.

The sample holds many counts of this clonotype. J is TRBJ2-1 and V is TRBV20-1, with 7 bases matching TRBD2. This CDR3 comprises 17 residues. The germline CDR1 and CDR2 sequences are DFQATT and SNEGSKA (reference sequence). J lost 5 bases, V lost 0 bases, and 13 bases had no gene match. The CDR3 loop reads CSAREGGAARENNEQFF. The CDR3 DNA reads as TGCAGTGCTAGAGAGGGAGGGGCGGCTCGAGAAAACAATGAGCAGTTCTTC.

The chain employs TRBV9 and TRBJ1-2; D is unresolved. Looked up from germline, CDR1 is SGDLS and CDR2 is YYNGEE. There are 11 residues in the CDR3. Trimming took off 4 bases at V and 5 bases at J, with 6 bases between the two ends. The CDR3 coding sequence is TGTGCCAGCAGCTCCCGGTATGGCTACACCTTC. It yields the protein CASSSRYGYTF.

The J gene is TRBJ2-1, the V gene TRBV11-1; 10 nucleotides match TRBD2. Germline V lookup: CDR1 SGHAT, CDR2 FQDESV (reference sequence). The CDR3 consists of 17 residues. Trimming at V came to 0 bases and at J to 5 bases, leaving 7 bases not matched to a gene. The CDR3 region is CASSLAAAGGFNNEQFF. In DNA form, the CDR3 reads TGTGCCAGCAGCTTAGCGGCAGCGGGGGGGTTTAACAATGAGCAGTTCTTC.

This clonotype was counted at least ten times. V usage is TRBV20-1 and J usage is TRBJ2-7, with TRBD2 matching 7 bases. J gave up 0 bases and V 5 bases, and 13 bases lay outside the gene matches. Germline V gives CDR1 DFQATT, CDR2 SNEGSKA (reference sequence). CDR3 size: 16 residues. CDR3 in amino acids: CSAPPLGVAGSYEQYF. DNA for the CDR3: TGCAGTGCTCCCCCCTTGGGTGTAGCGGGCTCCTACGAGCAGTACTTC.

This clonotype was detected only a few times. The rearrangement uses TRBV20-1 and TRBJ2-4; no definite D call. In germline, CDR1 is DFQATT, CDR2 SNEGSKA (reference sequence). V was trimmed by 3 bases and J by 0 bases, leaving 9 bases between them. CDR3 length equals 14 residues. As DNA, the CDR3 is TGCAGTGCTAGTCAGGCCGGAGCCAAAAACATTCAGTACTTC. Its translation is CSASQAGAKNIQYF.

As to this clonotype: One junction end does not reproduce the germline sequence, and a read error may be involved. The chain joins TRBV5-1 to TRBJ1-1; tentatively, D is TRBD1 (5 bases). The CDR3 has 15 residues. CDR1 SGHRS and CDR2 YFSETQ come from the germline V gene. In nucleotides, the CDR3 is TGCGCCAGCAGCCCCAGCCCGGGACGAAACACTAAAGCTTTCTTT. It codes for CASSPSPGRNTKAFF.

This clonotype was seen ten or more times. This chain joins TRBV7-6 and TRBJ2-1; D unresolved. The V gene's germline CDR1 is SGHVS and CDR2 FNYEAQ. The CDR3 runs 14 residues. V was shortened by 2 bases and J by 9 bases, with 14 bases between the two germline ends. The CDR3 nucleotides are TGTGCCAGCAGCTTAATCTTAGACGTTGGTGAGCAGTTCTTC. Translation gives CASSLILDVGEQFF.

The CDR3 is CSAGASGGSIYNEQFF. The CDR3 DNA follows: TGCAGTGCTGGAGCCTCTGGCGGGAGTATCTACAATGAGCAGTTCTTC. The V and J genes are TRBV20-1 and TRBJ2-1; 7 positions match TRBD2. This CDR3 spans 16 amino acids. The V segment lost 5 bases and the J segment 3 bases; nucleotides outside the gene matches: 13. Germline V gives CDR1 DFQATT, CDR2 SNEGSKA (reference sequence).

This clonotype was counted at least ten times. This chain uses TRBV20-1 with TRBJ1-6; 9 positions match TRBD1. The V and J ends lost 2 bases and 5 bases, in that order; junction bases with no gene match: 4. The CDR3 extends over 15 amino acids. Germline V gene sequence: CDR1 DFQATT, CDR2 SNEGSKA (reference sequence). This CDR3 is CSARPGQGDNSPLHF. CDR3 sequence (DNA): TGCAGTGCTAGACCGGGACAGGGCGATAATTCACCCCTCCACTTT.